The TCR beta chain under discussion was sequenced for a study of shared clonotypes between healthy human individuals. V dropped 3 bases and J dropped 3; count of bases not matched to a gene: 7. The germline CDR1 and CDR2 sequences are SGDLS and YYNGEE. The CDR3 totals 16 residues. Unsorted samples, those not sorted, used roughly 99 million PBMCs for genomic DNA. Unsorted PBMCs provided DNA that was sequenced on ten immunoSEQ deep assay plates. The repertoire was sequenced with immunoSEQ multiplex PCR; TCRdb's copy has only in-frame clones and lacks some. The sample has around 440,000 clones, approximately 71% seen once.

The J gene is TRBJ2-3, the V gene TRBV9; TRBD2 aligns across 10 bases. The TCR sequence derives from a woman aged 40 to 50 in good health. Some clones in this sample may be carry-over from other donors' samples. Sequencing was performed on PBMCs. The CDR3 here is CASSARPAGGTDTQYF. The CDR3 bases are TGTGCCAGCAGCGCCCGACCAGCGGGAGGGACAGATACGCAGTATTTT.